This T cell receptor (beta chain) comes out of a study of T cells after somatic rescue of genetic block. TCRdb's copy holds only in-frame clones and misses some; the assay was immunoSEQ multiplex PCR. The table shows roughly 67,000 clones, with around 92% occurring only once. Germline V gives CDR1 SGHKS, CDR2 YYEKEE (reference sequence). V was pared by 1 base and J by 5 bases, with 2 bases of the junction left unmatched. This CDR3 spans 15 amino acids. V gene TRBV5-5 combines with J gene TRBJ1-4; 10 bases match TRBD1. This receptor was obtained from a man aged 35-49 years. The sequenced material came from peripheral blood mononuclear cells (PBMCs). The CDR3 nucleotides read TGTGCCAGCAGCTTGAGGGGACAGGGGAATGAAAAACTGTTTTTT. Translation: CASSLRGQGNEKLFF.